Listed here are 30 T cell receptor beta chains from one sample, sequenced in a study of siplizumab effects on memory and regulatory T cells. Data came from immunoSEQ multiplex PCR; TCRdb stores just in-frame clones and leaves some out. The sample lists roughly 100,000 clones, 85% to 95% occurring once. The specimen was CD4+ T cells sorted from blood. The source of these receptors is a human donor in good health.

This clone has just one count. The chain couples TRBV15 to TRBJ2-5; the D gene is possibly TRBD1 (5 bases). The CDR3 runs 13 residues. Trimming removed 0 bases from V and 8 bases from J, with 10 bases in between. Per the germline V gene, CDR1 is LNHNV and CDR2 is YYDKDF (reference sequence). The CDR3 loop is CATSRDRVGTQYF. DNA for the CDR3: TGTGCCACCAGCAGAGACAGGGTCGGTACCCAGTACTTC.

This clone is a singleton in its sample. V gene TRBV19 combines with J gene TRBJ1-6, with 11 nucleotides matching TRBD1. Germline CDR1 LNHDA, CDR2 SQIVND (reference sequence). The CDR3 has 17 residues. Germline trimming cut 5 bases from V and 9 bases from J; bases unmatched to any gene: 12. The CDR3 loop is CASSSPAPGQGGSPLHF. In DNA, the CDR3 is TGTGCCAGTAGTTCCCCGGCGCCGGGACAGGGGGGTTCACCCCTCCACTTT.

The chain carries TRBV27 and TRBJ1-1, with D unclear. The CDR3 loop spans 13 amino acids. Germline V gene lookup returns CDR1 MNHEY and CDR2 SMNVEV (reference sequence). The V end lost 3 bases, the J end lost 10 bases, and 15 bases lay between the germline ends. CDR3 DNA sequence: TGTGCCAGCAGTTTGGAAGGGTCCTTGGCAGCTTTCTTT. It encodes CASSLEGSLAAFF.

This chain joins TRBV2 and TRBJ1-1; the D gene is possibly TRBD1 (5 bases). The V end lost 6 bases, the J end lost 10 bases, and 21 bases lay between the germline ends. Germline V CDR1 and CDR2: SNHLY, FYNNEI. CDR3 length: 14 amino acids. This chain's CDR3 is CASREGRALPSAFF. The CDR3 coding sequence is TGTGCCAGCAGGGAGGGCAGGGCCCTCCCGTCAGCTTTCTTT.

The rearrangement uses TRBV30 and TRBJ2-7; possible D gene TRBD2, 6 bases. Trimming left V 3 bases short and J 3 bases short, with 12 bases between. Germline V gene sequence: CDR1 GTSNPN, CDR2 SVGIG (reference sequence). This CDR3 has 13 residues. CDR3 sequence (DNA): TGTGCCTGGAGACCCCGGGGGAACTACGAGCAGTACTTC. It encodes CAWRPRGNYEQYF.

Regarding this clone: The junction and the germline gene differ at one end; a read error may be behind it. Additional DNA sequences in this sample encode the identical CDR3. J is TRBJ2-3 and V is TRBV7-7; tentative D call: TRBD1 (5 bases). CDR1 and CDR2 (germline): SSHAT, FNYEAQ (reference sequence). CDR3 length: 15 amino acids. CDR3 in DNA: TGTGCTAGCAGCTTAGGCGCAGGGATCACAGATACGCAGTATTTT. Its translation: CASSLGAGITDTQYF.

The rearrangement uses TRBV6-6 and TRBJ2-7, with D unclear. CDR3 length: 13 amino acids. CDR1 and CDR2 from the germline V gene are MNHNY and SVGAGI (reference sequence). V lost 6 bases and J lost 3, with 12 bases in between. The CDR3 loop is CASSPSQNYEQYF. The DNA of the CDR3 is TGTGCCAGCAGCCCCTCGCAAAACTACGAGCAGTACTTC.

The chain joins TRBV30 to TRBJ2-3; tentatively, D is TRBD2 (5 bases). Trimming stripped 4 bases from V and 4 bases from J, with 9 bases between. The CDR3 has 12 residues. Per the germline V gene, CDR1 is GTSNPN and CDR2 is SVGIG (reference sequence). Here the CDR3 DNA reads TGTGCCTGGAAAAGCGGAGCAGATACGCAGTATTTT. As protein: CAWKSGADTQYF.

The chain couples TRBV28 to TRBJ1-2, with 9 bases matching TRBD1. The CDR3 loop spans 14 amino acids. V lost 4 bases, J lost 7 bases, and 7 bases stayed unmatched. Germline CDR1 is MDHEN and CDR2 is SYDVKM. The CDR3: CASSSTGQGFGYTF. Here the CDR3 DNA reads TGTGCCAGCAGTTCCACGGGACAGGGCTTTGGCTACACCTTC.

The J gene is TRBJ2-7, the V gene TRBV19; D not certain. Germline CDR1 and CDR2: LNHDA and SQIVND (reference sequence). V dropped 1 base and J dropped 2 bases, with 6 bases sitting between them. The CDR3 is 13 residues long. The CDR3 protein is CASSIGPTYEQYF. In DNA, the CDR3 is TGTGCCAGTAGTATAGGACCTACCTACGAGCAGTACTTC.

CDR3 region: CASNGRNSYNEQFF. Written as DNA, the CDR3 is TGTGCCAGTAATGGGCGGAACTCCTACAATGAGCAGTTCTTC. This chain links TRBV19 with TRBJ2-1; no firm D call. Germline V gene data show CDR1 as LNHDA and CDR2 as SQIVND (reference sequence). V was trimmed by 7 bases and J by 0 bases, leaving 10 bases between them. The CDR3 contains 14 residues.

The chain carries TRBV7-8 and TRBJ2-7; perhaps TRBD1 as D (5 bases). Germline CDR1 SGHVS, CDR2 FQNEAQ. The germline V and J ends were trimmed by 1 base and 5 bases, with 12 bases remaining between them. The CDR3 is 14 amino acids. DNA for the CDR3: TGTGCCAGCAGCTTAGAGGCAGGGCTCCACGAGCAGTACTTC. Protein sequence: CASSLEAGLHEQYF.

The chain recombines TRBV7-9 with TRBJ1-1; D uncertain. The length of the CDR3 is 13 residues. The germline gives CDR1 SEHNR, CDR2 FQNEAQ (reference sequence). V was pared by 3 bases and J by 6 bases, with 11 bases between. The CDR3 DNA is TGTGCCAGCAGCTTGTGGTCTTCCCCTGAAGCTTTCTTT. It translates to CASSLWSSPEAFF.

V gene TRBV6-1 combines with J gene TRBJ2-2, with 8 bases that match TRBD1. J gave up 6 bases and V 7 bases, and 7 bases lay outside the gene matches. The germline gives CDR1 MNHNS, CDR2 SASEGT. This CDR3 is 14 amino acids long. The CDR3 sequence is CASIGQGRAGELFF. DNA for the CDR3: TGTGCCAGCATAGGACAGGGCCGGGCCGGGGAGCTGTTTTTT.

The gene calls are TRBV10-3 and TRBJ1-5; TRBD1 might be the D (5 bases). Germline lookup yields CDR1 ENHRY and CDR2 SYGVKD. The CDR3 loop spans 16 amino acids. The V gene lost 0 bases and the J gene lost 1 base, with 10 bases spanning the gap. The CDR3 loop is CAISESGRQSNQPQHF. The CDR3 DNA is TGTGCCATCAGTGAGTCGGGGCGGCAGAGCAATCAGCCCCAGCATTTT.

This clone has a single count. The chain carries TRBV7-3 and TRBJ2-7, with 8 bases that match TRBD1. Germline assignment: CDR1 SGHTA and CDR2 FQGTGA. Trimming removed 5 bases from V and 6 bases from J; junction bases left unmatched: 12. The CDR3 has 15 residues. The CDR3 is CASSQGAGVASEQYF. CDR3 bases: TGTGCCAGCAGCCAGGGGGCAGGGGTAGCGAGCGAGCAGTACTTC.

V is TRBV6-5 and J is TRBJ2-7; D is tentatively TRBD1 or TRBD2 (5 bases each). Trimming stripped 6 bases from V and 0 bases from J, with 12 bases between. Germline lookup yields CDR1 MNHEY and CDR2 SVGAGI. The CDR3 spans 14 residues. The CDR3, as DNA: TGTGCCAGCAGGGGCCGGGACCCCTCCTACGAGCAGTACTTC. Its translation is CASRGRDPSYEQYF.

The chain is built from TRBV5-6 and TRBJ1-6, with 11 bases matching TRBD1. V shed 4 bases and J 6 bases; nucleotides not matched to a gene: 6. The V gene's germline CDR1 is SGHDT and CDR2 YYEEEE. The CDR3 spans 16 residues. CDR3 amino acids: CASSLRDRGGNSPLHF. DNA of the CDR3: TGTGCCAGCAGCCTACGGGACAGGGGGGGTAATTCACCCCTCCACTTT. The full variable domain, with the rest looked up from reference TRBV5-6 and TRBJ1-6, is DAGVTQSPTHLIKTRGQQVTLRCSPKSGHDTVSWYQQALGQGPQFIFQYYEEEERQRGNFPDRFSGHQFPNYSSELNVNALLLGDSALYLCASSLRDRGGNSPLHFGNGTRLTVT.

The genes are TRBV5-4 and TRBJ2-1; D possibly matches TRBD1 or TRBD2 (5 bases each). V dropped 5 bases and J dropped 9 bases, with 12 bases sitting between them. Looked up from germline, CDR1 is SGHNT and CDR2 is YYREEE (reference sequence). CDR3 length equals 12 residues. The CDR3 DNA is TGTGCCAGCAGGGGCAGGGCGGGTGAGCAGTTCTTC. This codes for CASRGRAGEQFF.

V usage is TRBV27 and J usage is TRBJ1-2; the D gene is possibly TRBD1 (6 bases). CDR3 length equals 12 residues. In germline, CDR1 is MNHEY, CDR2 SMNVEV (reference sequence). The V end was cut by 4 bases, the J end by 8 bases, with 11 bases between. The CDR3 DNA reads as TGTGCCAGCAGTTCTACAGGGACCGGCTACACCTTC. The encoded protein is CASSSTGTGYTF.

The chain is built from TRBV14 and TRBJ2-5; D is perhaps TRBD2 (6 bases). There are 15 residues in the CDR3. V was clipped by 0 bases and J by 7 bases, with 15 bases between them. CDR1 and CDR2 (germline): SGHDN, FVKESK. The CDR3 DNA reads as TGTGCCAGCAGCCAAGATGGTCGGGGGTTCGGGACCCAGTACTTC. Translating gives CASSQDGRGFGTQYF.

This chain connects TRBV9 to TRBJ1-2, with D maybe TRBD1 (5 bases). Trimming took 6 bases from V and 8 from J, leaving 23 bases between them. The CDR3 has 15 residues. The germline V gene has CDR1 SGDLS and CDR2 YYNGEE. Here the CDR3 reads CASKPSPRAVGGYTF. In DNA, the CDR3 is TGTGCCAGCAAACCCTCCCCCAGGGCGGTCGGGGGCTACACCTTC.

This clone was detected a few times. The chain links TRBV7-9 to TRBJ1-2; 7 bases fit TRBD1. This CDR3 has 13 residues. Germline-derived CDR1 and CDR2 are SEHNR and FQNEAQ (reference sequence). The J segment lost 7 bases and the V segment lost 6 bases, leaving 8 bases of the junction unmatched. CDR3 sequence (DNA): TGTGCCAGCAGTCGCGGACAGGAAGCTGGCTACACCTTC. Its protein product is CASSRGQEAGYTF.

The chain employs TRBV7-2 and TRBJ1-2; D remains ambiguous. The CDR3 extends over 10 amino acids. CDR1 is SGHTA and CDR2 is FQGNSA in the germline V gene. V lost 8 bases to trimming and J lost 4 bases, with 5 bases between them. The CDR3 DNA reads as TGTGCCAGCGGACTCTATGGCTACACCTTC. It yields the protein CASGLYGYTF.

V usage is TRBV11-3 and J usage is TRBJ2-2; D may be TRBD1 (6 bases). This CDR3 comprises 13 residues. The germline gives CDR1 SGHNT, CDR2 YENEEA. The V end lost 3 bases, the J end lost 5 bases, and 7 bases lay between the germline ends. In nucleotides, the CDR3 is TGTGCCAGCAGCTTCAGGGGAACCGGGGAGCTGTTTTTT. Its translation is CASSFRGTGELFF. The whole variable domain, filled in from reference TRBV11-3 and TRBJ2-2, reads EAGVVQSPRYKIIEKKQPVAFWCNPISGHNTLYWYLQNLGQGPELLIRYENEEAVDDSQLPKDRFSAERLKGVDSTLKIQPAELGDSAVYLCASSFRGTGELFFGEGSRLTVL.

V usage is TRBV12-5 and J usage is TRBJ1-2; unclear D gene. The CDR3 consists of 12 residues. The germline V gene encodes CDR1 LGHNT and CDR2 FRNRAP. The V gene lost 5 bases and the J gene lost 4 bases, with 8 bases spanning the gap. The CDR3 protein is CASGAIGYGYTF. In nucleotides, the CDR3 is TGTGCTAGTGGTGCAATCGGCTATGGCTACACCTTC.

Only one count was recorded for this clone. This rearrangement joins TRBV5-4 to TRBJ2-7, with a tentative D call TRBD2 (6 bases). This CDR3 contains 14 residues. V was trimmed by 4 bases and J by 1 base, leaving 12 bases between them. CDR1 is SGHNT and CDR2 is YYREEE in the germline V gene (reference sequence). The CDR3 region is CASSARDSSYEQYF. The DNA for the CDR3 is TGTGCCAGCAGCGCCCGGGACTCTTCCTACGAGCAGTACTTC.

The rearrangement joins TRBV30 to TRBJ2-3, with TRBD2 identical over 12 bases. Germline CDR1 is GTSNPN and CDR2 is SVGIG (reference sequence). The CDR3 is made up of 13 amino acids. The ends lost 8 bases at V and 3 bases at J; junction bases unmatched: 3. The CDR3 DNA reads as TGTGCCAGCGGACTAGCGGGAACAGATACGCAGTATTTT. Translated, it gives CASGLAGTDTQYF.

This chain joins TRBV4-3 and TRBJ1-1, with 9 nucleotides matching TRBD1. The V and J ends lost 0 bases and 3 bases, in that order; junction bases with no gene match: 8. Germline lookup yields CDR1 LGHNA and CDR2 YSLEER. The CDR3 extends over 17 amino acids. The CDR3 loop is CASSQDSPTGGHTEAFF. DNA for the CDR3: TGCGCCAGCAGCCAAGATTCCCCGACAGGGGGTCACACTGAAGCTTTCTTT.

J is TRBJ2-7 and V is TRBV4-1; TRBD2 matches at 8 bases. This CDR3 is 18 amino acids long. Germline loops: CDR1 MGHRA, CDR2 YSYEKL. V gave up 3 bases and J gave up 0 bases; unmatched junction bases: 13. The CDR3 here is CASSHVSGRGGYSYEQYF. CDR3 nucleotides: TGCGCCAGCAGCCATGTTTCTGGTCGCGGGGGGTACTCCTACGAGCAGTACTTC.